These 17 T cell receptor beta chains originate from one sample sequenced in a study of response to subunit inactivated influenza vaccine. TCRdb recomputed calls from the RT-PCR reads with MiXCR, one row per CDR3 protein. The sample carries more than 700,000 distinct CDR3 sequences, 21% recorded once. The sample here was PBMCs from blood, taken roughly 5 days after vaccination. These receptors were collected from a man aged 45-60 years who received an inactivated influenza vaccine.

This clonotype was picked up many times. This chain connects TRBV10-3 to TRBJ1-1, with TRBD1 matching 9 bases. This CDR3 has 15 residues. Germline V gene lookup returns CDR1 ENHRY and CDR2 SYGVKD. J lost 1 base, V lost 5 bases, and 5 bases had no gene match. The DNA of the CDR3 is TGTGCCATCAGTACCCCGGGACAGGGGAACACTGAAGCTTTCTTT. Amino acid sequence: CAISTPGQGNTEAFF.

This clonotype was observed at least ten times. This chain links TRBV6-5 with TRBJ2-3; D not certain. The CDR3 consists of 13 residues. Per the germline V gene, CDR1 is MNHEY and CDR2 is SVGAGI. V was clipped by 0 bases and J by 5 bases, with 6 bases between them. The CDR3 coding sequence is TGTGCCAGCAGTTACTCGGTGGGAGATACGCAGTATTTT. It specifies CASSYSVGDTQYF.

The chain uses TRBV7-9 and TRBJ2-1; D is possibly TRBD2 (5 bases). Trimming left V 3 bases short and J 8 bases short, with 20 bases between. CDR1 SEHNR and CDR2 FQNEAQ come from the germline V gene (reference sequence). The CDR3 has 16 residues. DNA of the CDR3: TGTGCCAGCAGCTTCGGAGGTCGTGTGGGTATTGATGAGCAGTTCTTC. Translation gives CASSFGGRVGIDEQFF.

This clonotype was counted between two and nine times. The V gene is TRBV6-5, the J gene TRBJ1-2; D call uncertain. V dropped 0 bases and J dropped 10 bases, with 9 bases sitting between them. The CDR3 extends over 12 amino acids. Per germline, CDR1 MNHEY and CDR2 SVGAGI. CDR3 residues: CASSYSGVLYTF. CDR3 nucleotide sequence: TGTGCCAGCAGTTACTCTGGGGTCCTCTACACCTTC.

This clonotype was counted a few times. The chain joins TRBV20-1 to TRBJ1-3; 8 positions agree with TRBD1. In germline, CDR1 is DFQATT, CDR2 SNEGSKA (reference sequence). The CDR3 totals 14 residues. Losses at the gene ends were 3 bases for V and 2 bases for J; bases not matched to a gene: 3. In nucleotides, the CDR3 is TGCAGTGCTAGCGCAGGGGGCGCTGGAAACACCATATATTTT. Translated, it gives CSASAGGAGNTIYF.

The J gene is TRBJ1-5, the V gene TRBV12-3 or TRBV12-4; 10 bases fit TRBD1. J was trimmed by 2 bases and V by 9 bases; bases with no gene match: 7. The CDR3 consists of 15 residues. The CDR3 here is CASYSGTGGNQPQHF. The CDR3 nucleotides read TGTGCCAGTTATTCCGGGACAGGGGGCAATCAGCCCCAGCATTTT.

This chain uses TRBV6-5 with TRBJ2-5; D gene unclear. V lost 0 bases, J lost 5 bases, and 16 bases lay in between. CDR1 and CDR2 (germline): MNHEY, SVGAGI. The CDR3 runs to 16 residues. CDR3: CASSYSRALGVETQYF. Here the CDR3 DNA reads TGTGCCAGCAGTTACTCGAGAGCCTTAGGCGTCGAGACCCAGTACTTC.

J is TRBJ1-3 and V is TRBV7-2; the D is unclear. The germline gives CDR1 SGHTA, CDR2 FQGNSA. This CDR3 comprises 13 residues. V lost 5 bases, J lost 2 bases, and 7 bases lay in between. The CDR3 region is CASSPSAGNTIYF. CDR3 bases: TGTGCCAGCAGCCCCTCGGCTGGAAACACCATATATTTT.

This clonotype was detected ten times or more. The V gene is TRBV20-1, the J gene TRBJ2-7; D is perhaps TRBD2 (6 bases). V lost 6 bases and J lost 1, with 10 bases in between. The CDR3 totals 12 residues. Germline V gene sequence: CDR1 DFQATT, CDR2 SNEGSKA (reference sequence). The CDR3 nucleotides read TGCAGTGCACCCGGACTATCCTACGAGCAGTACTTC. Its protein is CSAPGLSYEQYF.

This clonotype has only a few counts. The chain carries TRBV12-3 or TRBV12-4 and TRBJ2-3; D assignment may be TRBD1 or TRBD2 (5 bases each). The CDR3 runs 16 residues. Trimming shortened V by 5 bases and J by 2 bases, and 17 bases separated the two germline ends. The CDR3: CASSGRPGRFTDTQYF. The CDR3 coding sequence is TGTGCCAGCAGTGGTCGTCCGGGACGATTCACAGATACGCAGTATTTT.

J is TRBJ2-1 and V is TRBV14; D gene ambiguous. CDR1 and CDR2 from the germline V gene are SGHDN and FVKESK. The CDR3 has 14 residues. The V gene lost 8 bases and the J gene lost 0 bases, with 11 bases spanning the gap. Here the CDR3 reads CASQDGSSYNEQFF. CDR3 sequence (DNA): TGTGCCAGCCAGGACGGCAGCTCCTACAATGAGCAGTTCTTC. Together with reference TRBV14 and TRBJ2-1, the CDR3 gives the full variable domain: EAGVTQFPSHSVIEKGQTVTLRCDPISGHDNLYWYRRVMGKEIKFLLHFVKESKQDESGMPNNRFLAERTGGTYSTLKVQPAELEDSGVYFCASQDGSSYNEQFFGPGTRLTVL.

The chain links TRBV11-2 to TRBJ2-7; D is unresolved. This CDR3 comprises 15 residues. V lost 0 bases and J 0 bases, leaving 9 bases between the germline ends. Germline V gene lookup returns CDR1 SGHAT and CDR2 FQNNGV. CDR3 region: CASSLDHGYSYEQYF. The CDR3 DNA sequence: TGTGCCAGCAGCTTAGACCACGGGTACTCCTACGAGCAGTACTTC.

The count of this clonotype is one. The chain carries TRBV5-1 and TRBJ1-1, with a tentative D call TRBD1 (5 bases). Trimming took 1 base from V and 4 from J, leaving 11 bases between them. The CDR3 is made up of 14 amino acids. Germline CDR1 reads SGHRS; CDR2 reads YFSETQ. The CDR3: CASSLWGVGTEAFF. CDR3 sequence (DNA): TGCGCCAGCAGCTTGTGGGGGGTGGGCACTGAAGCTTTCTTT. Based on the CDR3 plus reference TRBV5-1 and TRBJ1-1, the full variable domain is KAGVTQTPRYLIKTRGQQVTLSCSPISGHRSVSWYQQTPGQGLQFLFEYFSETQRNKGNFPGRFSGRQFSNSRSEMNVSTLELGDSALYLCASSLWGVGTEAFFGQGTRLTVV.

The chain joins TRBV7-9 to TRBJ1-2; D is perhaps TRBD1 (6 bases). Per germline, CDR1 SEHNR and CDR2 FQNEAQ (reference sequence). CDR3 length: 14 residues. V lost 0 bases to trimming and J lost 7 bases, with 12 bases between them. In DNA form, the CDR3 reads TGTGCCAGCAGCTTAGCAGAGGACAGTAGTGGCTACACCTTC. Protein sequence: CASSLAEDSSGYTF.

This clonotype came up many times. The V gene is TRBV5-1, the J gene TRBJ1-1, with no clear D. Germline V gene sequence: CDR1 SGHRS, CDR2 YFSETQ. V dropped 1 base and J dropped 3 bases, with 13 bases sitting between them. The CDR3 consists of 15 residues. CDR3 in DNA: TGCGCCAGCAGCTTGTTGGGAGGGTTGGACACTGAAGCTTTCTTT. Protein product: CASSLLGGLDTEAFF.

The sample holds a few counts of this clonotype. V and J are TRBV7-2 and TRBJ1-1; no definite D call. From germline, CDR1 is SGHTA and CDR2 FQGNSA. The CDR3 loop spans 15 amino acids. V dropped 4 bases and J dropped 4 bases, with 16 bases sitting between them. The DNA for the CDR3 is TGTGCCAGCAGCTCCGACCAAACTCCGGTCACTGAAGCTTTCTTT. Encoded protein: CASSSDQTPVTEAFF.

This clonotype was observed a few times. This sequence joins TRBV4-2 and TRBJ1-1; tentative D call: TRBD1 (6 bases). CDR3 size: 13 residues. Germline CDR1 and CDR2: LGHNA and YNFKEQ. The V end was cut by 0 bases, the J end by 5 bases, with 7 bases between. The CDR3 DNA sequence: TGTGCCAGCAGCCAAGATCAGGGGACTGAAGCTTTCTTT. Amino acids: CASSQDQGTEAFF.